The source of this T cell receptor (beta chain) is a study of cytomegalovirus exposure and HLA in healthy donors. Across the whole study: Earlier, 110 million or so unique TCR beta sequences were recovered from roughly 180 million T cells by an analysis.

As to this clone: Antigen: not known.

The CDR3 consists of 13 residues. Germline V gene data show CDR1 as WSHSY and CDR2 as SAAADI. J gave up 3 bases and V 8 bases, and 3 bases lay outside the gene matches. Overall study results and limits: Earlier results showed most TCR beta V segments being productive about 87% or about 30% of the time.

Amplification used 60 Vbeta primers and 13 Jbeta primers. Libraries were prepared by immunoSEQ multiplex PCR; TCRdb keeps only in-frame clonotypes and omits some of them. In the table there are about 200,000 clones, about 79% of which are singletons. V gene TRBV10-2 combines with J gene TRBJ1-3; the match to TRBD1 covers 8 bases. The clonotype comes from a boy between 2 and 10 years old in good health and CMV-seronegative. The sequenced material came from PBMCs. CDR3 nucleotide sequence: TGCGCCAGCGGAGACAGGGGTGGAAACACCATATATTTT. As protein: CASGDRGGNTIYF.